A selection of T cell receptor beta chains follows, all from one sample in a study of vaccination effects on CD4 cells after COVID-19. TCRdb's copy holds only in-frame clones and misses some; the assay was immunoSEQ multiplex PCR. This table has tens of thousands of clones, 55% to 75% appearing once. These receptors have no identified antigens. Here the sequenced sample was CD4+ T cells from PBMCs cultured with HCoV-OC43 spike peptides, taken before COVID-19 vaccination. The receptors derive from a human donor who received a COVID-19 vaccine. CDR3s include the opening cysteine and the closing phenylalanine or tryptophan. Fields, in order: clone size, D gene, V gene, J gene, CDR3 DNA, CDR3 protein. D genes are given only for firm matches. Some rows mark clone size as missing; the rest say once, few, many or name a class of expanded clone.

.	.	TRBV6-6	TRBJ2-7	TGTGCCAGCAGACTACGGGGCTACGAGCAGTACTTC	CASRLRGYEQYF
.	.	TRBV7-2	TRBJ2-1	TGTGCCAGCAGCTTTCAGGGGAGGCACAATGAGCAGTTCTTC	CASSFQGRHNEQFF
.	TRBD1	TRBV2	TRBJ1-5	TGTGCCAGCAGTTTTCAGGGGGCTCAGCCCCAGCATTTT	CASSFQGAQPQHF
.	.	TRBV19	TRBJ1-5	TGTGCCAGTAGTATACAGGGAGGAGGAAATCAGCCCCAGCATTTT	CASSIQGGGNQPQHF
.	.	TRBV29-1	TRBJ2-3	TGCAGCGAGTCGGATGGAGGCACAGATACGCAGTATTTT	CSESDGGTDTQYF
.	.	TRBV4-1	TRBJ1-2	TGCGCCAGCAGCCAAGAGTTCGGATCGGGCTATGGCTACACCTTC	CASSQEFGSGYGYTF
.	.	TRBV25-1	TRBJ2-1	TGTGCCAGCAGTGGACAGTACAATGAGCAGTTCTTC	CASSGQYNEQFF
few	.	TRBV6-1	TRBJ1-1	TGTGCCAGCAGTGAAGTTGGGGGGACTGAAGCTTTCTTT	CASSEVGGTEAFF
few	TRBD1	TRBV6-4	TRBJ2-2	TGTGCCAGCAGTGACTCACAGGGGGACACCGGGGAGCTGTTTTTT	CASSDSQGDTGELFF
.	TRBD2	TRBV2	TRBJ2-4	TGTGCCAGCAGTGAACGGAGTCGAGCGGGGGCCTGGGACATTCAGTACTTC	CASSERSRAGAWDIQYF
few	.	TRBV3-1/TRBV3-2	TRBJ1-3	TGTGCCAGCAGCCAAGTCGCCAGCATCTCTGGAAACACCATATATTTT	CASSQVASISGNTIYF
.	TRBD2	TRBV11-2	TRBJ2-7	TGTGCCAGCAGCCCCGAAGGCGGGAGGGGAGTGCAGTACTTC	CASSPEGGRGVQYF
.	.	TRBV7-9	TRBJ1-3	TGTGCCAGCAGCCTCGATCGAGCTGGAAACACCATATATTTT	CASSLDRAGNTIYF
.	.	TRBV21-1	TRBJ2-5	TGTGCCAGCAGCAAAGGGGGGGCGGACCAAGAGACCCAGTACTTC	CASSKGGADQETQYF
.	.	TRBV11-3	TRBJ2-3	TGTGCCAGCAGCTTAGATGTTAATAGTGGAGATACGCAGTATTTT	CASSLDVNSGDTQYF
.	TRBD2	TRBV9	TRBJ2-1	TGTGCCAGCAGCTGGACTAGCGGGGGCCGCAATGAGCAGTTCTTC	CASSWTSGGRNEQFF
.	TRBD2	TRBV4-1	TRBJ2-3	TGCGCCAGCAGCCTCACCCTACTAGCGGGGGGCAAAACAGATACGCAGTATTTT	CASSLTLLAGGKTDTQYF
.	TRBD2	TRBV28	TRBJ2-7	TGTGCCAGCAGTTTTAGCGGGTTCAACTCCTACGAGCAGTACTTC	CASSFSGFNSYEQYF
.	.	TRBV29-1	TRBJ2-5	TGCAGCGTTGACCGCCAGTTTAGGGAGACCCAGTACTTC	CSVDRQFRETQYF
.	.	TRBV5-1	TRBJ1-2	TGCGCCAGCAGCTTGGGGACAGCTTCCTATGGCTACACCTTC	CASSLGTASYGYTF
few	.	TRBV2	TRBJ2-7	TGTGCCAGCAGTGGGTTGCACGAGCAGTACTTC	CASSGLHEQYF
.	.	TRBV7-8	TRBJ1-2	TGTGCCAGCAGCTTAGGGATCATGTGGAATCCTAACTATGGCTACACCTTC	CASSLGIMWNPNYGYTF
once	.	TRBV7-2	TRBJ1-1	TGTGCCAGCAGCTTAGTCCCGGGTACGAACACTGAAGCTTTCTTT	CASSLVPGTNTEAFF
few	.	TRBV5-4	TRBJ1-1	TGTGCCAGCAGCTTTCAGGGGAGCGCTGAAGCTTTCTTT	CASSFQGSAEAFF
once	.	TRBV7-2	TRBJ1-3	TGTGCCAGCAGCTTAGTGGTAGGCTCTGGAAACACCATATATTTT	CASSLVVGSGNTIYF
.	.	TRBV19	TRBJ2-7	TGTGCCAGTAGTTTCGGGGCTCGCCCCCACGAGCAGTACTTC	CASSFGARPHEQYF
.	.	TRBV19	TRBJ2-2	TGTGCCAGTAGTATAGAGGGACACGGGGAGCTGTTTTTT	CASSIEGHGELFF